This T cell receptor (beta chain) was captured by sequencing in a study of beta chain features in type 1 diabetes (dated by TCRdb to between 2018 and 2020). A note on the overall study: No differences in mean age, gender distribution, total cell number or subset yield were found between patients and healthy donors. In the study, TCRB repertoires of sorted circulating CD4+ T cell subsets from recently diagnosed type 1 diabetes patients were compared with those of matched healthy donors. Regulatory and stem cell-like memory subsets were obtained from only 8 patients and about 8 healthy donors, while naive and central memory subsets were obtained from all 28 donors. A total of around 110,000,000 sorted cells were examined across all samples, and a strong correlation was observed between cell number per subset and RNA yield.

The germline V gene (reference sequence) yields SEHNR for CDR1 and FQNEAQ for CDR2. V is reduced by 7 bases and J by 5 bases, leaving a spacing of 17 bases between them. The CDR3 runs 14 residues from the cysteine to the phenylalanine. The only DNA kept is the CDR3, 42 bases in frame from the first base. On the study overall, not on this receptor specifically: Shorter templates might have been favored by PCR, but patient and control samples were amplified and corrected together, so both groups would have been affected equally by any skew. At VDJ recombination sites, patients with type 1 diabetes made fewer insertions and deleted more nucleotides, a pattern implying thymic rearrangement abnormalities. Type 1 diabetes patients showed a moderate but significant shortening of TCRB CDR3 length in all four CD4+ subsets. Because the HLA sub-analyses included only small numbers of individuals, any influence of HLA type on TCRB rearrangement was left unresolved. Naive, central memory and regulatory TCRB repertoires appeared to be more similar among patients than among healthy donors. Because cDNA was sequenced instead of genomic DNA, highly expressing activated cells could be over-represented, though the groups showed no difference in activation or CD3 levels.

Points on this clone: Its antigen is still unknown. No clone much larger than this one lies a single base away; base qualities are absent.

The entire isolated RNA was reverse transcribed using the High Capacity cDNA Reverse Transcription Kit, and thus expressed TCRB transcripts were sequenced. Deep immunoSEQ sequencing was performed on naive, central memory and regulatory T cell samples, with an average of roughly 3.6 million total reads per sample. Sorted cells were lysed in RLT buffer, and RNA was extracted using DNase-treated RNeasy Micro or Mini kits according to cell number. Each cell subset was processed separately to prevent cross-contamination, with patient and healthy donor samples processed together. The immunoSEQ multiplex PCR was used to amplify TCRB sequences from cDNA, yielding 87-bp fragments that span the CDR3 region. The amplicons were sequenced using the Illumina HiSeq platform. The original methods were these. PCR bias was computationally corrected using synthetic template baselines, reads within Hamming distance 2 were collapsed, and singletons that could not be merged were discarded. By aligning reads against IMGT, V, D and J genes, CDR3 length, and insertions or deletions at six rearrangement sites were assigned. Within each subset, clonotype counts were normalized to sorted cell number, after which true diversity and Gini coefficients were computed with the tcR R package. The overlap coefficient, calculated on TCRB nucleotide sequences, was used to quantify repertoire sharing. As a proxy for the pre-selection repertoire, out-of-frame TCRB sequences from naive cells were analyzed. TCRdb retrieved this table from immuneACCESS and kept in-frame rearrangements only. Not all clones are present; in checked studies, unresolved V genes account for under half, and no reason is known for the remainder. V and J calls and clone size are as listed in that table; D and trimming were resolved from the DNA. The sample has roughly 450,000 clones on record, approximately 13% of them singletons. Clones ranked in the top ten supply roughly 0.035% of the sample.

A single peripheral blood draw of approximately 0.11 L on average was collected from each donor into heparinised tubes. A BD FACSAria II and a panel including CD45RO, CCR7, CD25, CD127, CD95 and CD27 were used to sort naive, central memory, regulatory and stem cell-like memory CD4+ T cells. All sorted populations exceeded 95% purity. PBMCs were separated immediately by Lymphoprep density gradient centrifugation and were stained directly, without being cultured. So that batch effects would be minimized, each experiment stained and sorted samples in pairs, pairing one healthy donor with one patient. The rearrangement joined TRBV7-9 to TRBJ2-5, with no confident D gene call. Sequenced sample: naive CD4+ T cells from blood. The cell subset or site label on this specimen signifies: true naive CD4+ T cells. The clonotype originates from a man aged 30 to 39 in good health. The CDR3 protein: CASTRRGTVETQYF. The nucleotide sequence is given as TGTGCCAGCACCCGACGTGGTACGGTTGAGACCCAGTACTTC.